These 10 T cell receptor beta chains share one sample of origin, sequenced in a study of vaccination and CD4 T cells after COVID-19. These receptors' antigens are unknown. CD4+ T cells that had been cultured provided DNA sequenced with the Oncomine TCR Beta short-read assay. TCRdb re-derived calls from the PCR reads in MiXCR, one entry per CDR3 protein. The repertoire holds thousands of distinct CDR3 sequences, with about 42% as singletons. The treatment: roughly 10-day PBMC culture with coronavirus spike peptide pools or control peptides (ViraFEST assay). Harvesting of the unexposed donor's CD4+ T cells predated the COVID-19 pandemic (2011-2018). The sequencing sample was made of CD4+ T cells from blood, cultured in vitro. Every receptor here comes from a human donor in good health.

The CDR3 loop reads CASSDLKSGGAPRETQYF. The CDR3 region has the DNA TGTGCCAGCAGTGATCTTAAAAGCGGGGGAGCTCCCAGAGAGACCCAGTACTTC. The chain links TRBV25-1 to TRBJ2-5; TRBD2 matches at 8 bases. The CDR3 contains 18 residues. Looked up from germline, CDR1 is MGHDK and CDR2 is SYGVNS. V shed 3 bases and J 4 bases; nucleotides not matched to a gene: 16. Full variable domain (outside the CDR3, taken from reference TRBV25-1 and TRBJ2-5): EADIYQTPRYLVIGTGKKITLECSQTMGHDKMYWYQQDPGMELHLIHYSYGVNSTEKGDLSSESTVSRIRTEHFPLTLESARPSHTSQYLCASSDLKSGGAPRETQYFGPGTRLLVL.

The rearrangement uses TRBV19 and TRBJ2-5; a weak D match, TRBD2 (5 bases). Trimming took 3 bases from V and 2 from J, leaving 10 bases between them. This CDR3 has 14 amino acids. Germline CDR1 and CDR2: LNHDA and SQIVND (reference sequence). CDR3 DNA: TGTGCCAGTAGTATTGCTCGCGGGCAAGAGACCCAGTACTTC. This encodes CASSIARGQETQYF.

In its sample, this clonotype was seen once. This chain connects TRBV5-8 to TRBJ2-5; 9 bases fit TRBD1. The germline CDR1 and CDR2 sequences are SGHTS and YDEGEE. The CDR3 has 15 amino acids. J was trimmed by 5 bases and V by 0 bases; bases with no gene match: 5. The CDR3 coding sequence is TGTGCCAGCAGCTTGGGACAGGGGGTTTGGGAGACCCAGTACTTC. This encodes CASSLGQGVWETQYF.

The V and J genes are TRBV4-1 and TRBJ1-5; D gene uncertain. This CDR3 has 14 amino acids. CDR1 is MGHRA and CDR2 is YSYEKL in the germline V gene. Trimming left V 1 base short and J 1 base short, with 5 bases between. The CDR3 here is CASSQGQSNQPQHF. The CDR3 DNA reads TGCGCCAGCAGCCAAGGGCAGAGCAATCAGCCCCAGCATTTT.

About this clonotype: One junction end does not reproduce the germline sequence, and a read error may be involved. The CDR3 DNA reads as TGTGCCAGCAGCATAGGGTCACAAGAGACCCAGTGCTTC. It codes for CASSIGSQETQCF. V is TRBV7-2 and J is TRBJ2-5; D gene ambiguous. Germline CDR1 is SGHTA and CDR2 is FQGNSA. The CDR3 length is 13 residues.

This chain connects TRBV6-1 to TRBJ2-3, with D perhaps being TRBD1 or TRBD2 (6 bases each). Trimming took 6 bases from V and 7 from J, leaving 23 bases between them. Germline loops: CDR1 MNHNS, CDR2 SASEGT. The CDR3 runs to 16 residues. The CDR3 protein is CASSSRGAGGTNTQYF. Written as DNA, the CDR3 is TGTGCCAGCAGCTCCAGGGGAGCGGGTGGCACGAATACGCAGTATTTT.

CDR3 bases: TGTGCCAGCAGCCACGGAAGCTCTGGGGCCAACGTCCTGACTTTC. Protein product: CASSHGSSGANVLTF. V usage is TRBV5-4 and J usage is TRBJ2-6; D not certain. Germline V CDR1 and CDR2: SGHNT, YYREEE (reference sequence). The CDR3 contains 15 residues. V lost 4 bases to trimming and J lost 0 bases, with 8 bases between them. Combining the CDR3 with reference TRBV5-4 and TRBJ2-6 gives the whole variable domain ETGVTQSPTHLIKTRGQQVTLRCSSQSGHNTVSWYQQALGQGPQFIFQYYREEENGRGNFPPRFSGLQFPNYSSELNVNALELDDSALYLCASSHGSSGANVLTFGAGSRLTVL.

The V call is TRBV7-2, the J call TRBJ2-5; D gene uncertain. Per the germline V gene, CDR1 is SGHTA and CDR2 is FQGNSA. This CDR3 is 12 amino acids long. The germline V and J ends were trimmed by 5 bases and 5 bases, with 9 bases remaining between them. The CDR3 sequence: CASSRPQETQYF. The CDR3 DNA reads as TGTGCCAGCAGCCGCCCGCAGGAGACCCAGTACTTC. Complete variable domain (other parts from reference TRBV7-2 and TRBJ2-5): GAGVSQSPSNKVTEKGKDVELRCDPISGHTALYWYRQSLGQGLEFLIYFQGNSAPDKSGLPSDRFSAERTGGSVSTLTIQRTQQEDSAVYLCASSRPQETQYFGPGTRLLVL.

The rearrangement links TRBV7-2 to TRBJ2-5; D is ambiguous. The germline V gene has CDR1 SGHTA and CDR2 FQGNSA. V dropped 1 base and J dropped 0 bases, with 9 bases sitting between them. This CDR3 contains 15 residues. CDR3 residues: CASSLETGDQETQYF. CDR3 nucleotide sequence: TGTGCCAGCAGCTTAGAGACTGGGGACCAAGAGACCCAGTACTTC.

The V and J genes are TRBV14 and TRBJ1-3; D not resolved. With 1 base removed from V and 0 bases from J, the gap between germline ends came to 13 bases. Germline CDR1 and CDR2: SGHDN and FVKESK. The length of the CDR3 is 17 residues. The CDR3 spells CASSQGSTRISGNTIYF. CDR3 DNA sequence: TGTGCCAGCAGCCAAGGAAGCACACGAATCTCTGGAAACACCATATATTTT.